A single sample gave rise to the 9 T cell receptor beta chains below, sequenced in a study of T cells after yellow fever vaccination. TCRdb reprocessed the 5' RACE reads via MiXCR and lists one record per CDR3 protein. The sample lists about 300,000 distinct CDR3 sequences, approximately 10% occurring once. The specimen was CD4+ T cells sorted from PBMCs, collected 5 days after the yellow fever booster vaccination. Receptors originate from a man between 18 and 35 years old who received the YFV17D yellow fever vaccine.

CDR3 sequence reads: CASSPVRGQGGTEAFF. The CDR3 nucleotides are TGTGCCAGCTCACCAGTTAGAGGACAGGGTGGCACTGAAGCTTTCTTT. The chain couples TRBV18 to TRBJ1-1; TRBD1 matches at 8 bases. Germline assignment: CDR1 KGHSH and CDR2 LQKENI. The length of the CDR3 is 16 residues. With V trimmed by 2 bases and J by 4 bases, 9 bases remained unmatched.

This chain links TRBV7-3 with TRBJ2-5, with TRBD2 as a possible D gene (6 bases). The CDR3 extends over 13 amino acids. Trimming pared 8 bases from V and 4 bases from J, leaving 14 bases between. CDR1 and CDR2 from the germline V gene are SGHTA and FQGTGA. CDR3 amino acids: CASGRGFRETQYF. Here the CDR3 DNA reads TGTGCCAGCGGGCGGGGATTTCGAGAGACCCAGTACTTC. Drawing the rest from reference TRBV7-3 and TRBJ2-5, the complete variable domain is GAGVSQTPSNKVTEKGKYVELRCDPISGHTALYWYRQSLGQGPEFLIYFQGTGAADDSGLPNDRFFAVRPEGSVSTLKIQRTERGDSAVYLCASGRGFRETQYFGPGTRLLVL.

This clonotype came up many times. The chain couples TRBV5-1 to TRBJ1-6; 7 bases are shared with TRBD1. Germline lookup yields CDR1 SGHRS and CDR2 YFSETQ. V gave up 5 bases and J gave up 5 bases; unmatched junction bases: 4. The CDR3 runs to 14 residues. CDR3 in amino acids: CASSRDSNNSPLHF. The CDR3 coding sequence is TGCGCCAGCAGTCGGGACAGCAATAATTCACCCCTCCACTTT.

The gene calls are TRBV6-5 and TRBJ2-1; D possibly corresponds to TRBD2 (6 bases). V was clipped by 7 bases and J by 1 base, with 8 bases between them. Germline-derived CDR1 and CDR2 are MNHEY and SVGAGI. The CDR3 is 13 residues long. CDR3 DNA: TGTGCCAGCATCAGCGGGTCCTACAATGAGCAGTTCTTC. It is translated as CASISGSYNEQFF.

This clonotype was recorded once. CDR3 amino acids: CASRPRAGGEQYV. Here the CDR3 DNA reads TGTGCCAGCAGACCTAGGGCCGGGGGCGAGCAGTACGTC. J is TRBJ2-7 and V is TRBV28, with D maybe TRBD2 (6 bases). This CDR3 spans 13 amino acids. CDR1 and CDR2 (germline): MDHEN, SYDVKM. Trimming stripped 6 bases from V and 6 bases from J, with 15 bases between.

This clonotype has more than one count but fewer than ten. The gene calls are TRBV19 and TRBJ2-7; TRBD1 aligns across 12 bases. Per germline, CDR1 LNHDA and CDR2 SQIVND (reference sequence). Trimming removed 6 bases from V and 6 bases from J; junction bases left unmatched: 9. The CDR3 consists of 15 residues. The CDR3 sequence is CASSKPGQGAREQYF. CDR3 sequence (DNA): TGTGCCAGTAGCAAACCGGGACAGGGGGCTCGCGAGCAGTACTTC. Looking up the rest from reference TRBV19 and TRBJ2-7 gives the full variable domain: DGGITQSPKYLFRKEGQNVTLSCEQNLNHDAMYWYRQDPGQGLRLIYYSQIVNDFQKGDIAEGYSVSREKKESFPLTVTSAQKNPTAFYLCASSKPGQGAREQYFGPGTRLTVT.

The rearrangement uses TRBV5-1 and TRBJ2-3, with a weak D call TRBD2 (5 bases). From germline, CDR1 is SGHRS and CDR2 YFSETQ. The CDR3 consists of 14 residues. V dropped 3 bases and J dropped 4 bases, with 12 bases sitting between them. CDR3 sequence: CASSSPAAADTQYF. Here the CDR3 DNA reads TGCGCCAGCAGCTCTCCAGCGGCTGCAGATACGCAGTATTTT.

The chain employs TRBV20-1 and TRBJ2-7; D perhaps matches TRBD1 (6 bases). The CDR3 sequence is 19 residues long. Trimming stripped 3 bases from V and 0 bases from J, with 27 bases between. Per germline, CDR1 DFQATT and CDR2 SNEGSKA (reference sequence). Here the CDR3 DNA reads TGCAGTGCTAGCAGCCAGGGGATGGACTTAGGCCCACACTCCTACGAGCAGTACGTC. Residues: CSASSQGMDLGPHSYEQYV.

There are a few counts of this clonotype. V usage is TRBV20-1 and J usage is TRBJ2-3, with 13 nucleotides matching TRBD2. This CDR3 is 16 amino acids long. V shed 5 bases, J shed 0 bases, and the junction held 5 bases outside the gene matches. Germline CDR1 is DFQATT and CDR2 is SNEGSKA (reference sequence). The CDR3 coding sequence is TGCAGTGCTCCCGGACTAGCGGGGGTTAGCACAGATACGCAGTATTTT. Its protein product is CSAPGLAGVSTDTQYF.